This TCR beta chain came from a study of blood T cell repertoires in COVID-19. Overall study context: Acute-phase and convalescent COVID-19 samples originated in the United States, Italy and Spain. From T cells, B-cell-depleted T cells, or PBMCs came the material, which was cDNA or gDNA.

Original processing notes: Cell counts per sample came from amplifying reference gene primers. Using immunoSEQ multiplex PCR, the repertoire was profiled, and TCRdb retains in-frame clones only, with some absent. V and J calls and clone size follow that table, whereas D and trimming were derived from the DNA. The sample records under 250,000 clones, about three quarters being singletons. V lost 4 bases, J lost 3 bases, and 7 bases stayed unmatched. CDR1 and CDR2 (germline): SGHVS, FNYEAQ. This CDR3 has 15 residues. Source material: peripheral blood. The rearrangement links TRBV7-6 to TRBJ2-5, with TRBD2 matching over 8 bases. The source of this sequence is an older woman with acute or convalescent COVID-19. The CDR3 bases are TGTGCCAGCAGCTCTTTAGCGGGGTTCAAAGAGACCCAGTACTTC. Protein product: CASSSLAGFKETQYF. The whole variable domain, filled in from reference TRBV7-6 and TRBJ2-5, reads GAGVSQSPRYKVTKRGQDVALRCDPISGHVSLYWYRQALGQGPEFLTYFNYEAQQDKSGLPNDRFSAERPEGSISTLTIQRTEQRDSAMYRCASSSLAGFKETQYFGPGTRLLVL.